This TCR beta chain stems from a study of T cell changes during pregnancy in multiple sclerosis. Profiled with immunoSEQ multiplex PCR; TCRdb holds only in-frame clones, not every one. The sample includes roughly 99,000 clones, less than 95% of them seen just once. The length of the CDR3 is 17 residues. V trimming: 0 bases; J trimming: 2 bases; junction bases outside the gene matches: 5. CDR1 and CDR2 (germline): SGHDT, YYEEEE. The sequence derives from a female donor in good health, enrolled as a control in a pregnancy study. The chain is built from TRBV5-6 and TRBJ2-1, with TRBD2 identical over 10 bases. The specimen was peripheral blood, collected in the third trimester of pregnancy. The CDR3 protein is CASSLASGGAPYNEQFF. The CDR3, as DNA: TGTGCCAGCAGCTTGGCGAGCGGGGGGGCCCCCTACAATGAGCAGTTCTTC.